These T cell receptor beta chains were read from a single sample in a study of T cell responses to AZD1222 COVID-19 vaccine. The protocol was immunoSEQ multiplex PCR, while the TCRdb copy is restricted to in-frame clones and leaves out a portion. The top ten clones hold 1.6% of a sample with about 120,000 clones, roughly nine tenths of them seen once. Sequencing was performed on peripheral blood, taken 28 days after the second AZD1222 dose. These receptors came from an adult who received the AZD1222 COVID-19 vaccine. The CDR3 runs from the conserved cysteine through the conserved F or W. The D gene is left open where the match is weak. Size tells how often a clone was seen (once, few, many) or the class of an expanded clone, and some rows leave it out.

clone_size,d_call,j_call,v_call,cdr3_aa,cdr3_nt
NA,NA,TRBJ2-5,TRBV5-4,CASSPTAAEETQYF,TGTGCCAGCAGCCCGACTGCCGCGGAAGAGACCCAGTACTTC
NA,NA,TRBJ1-2,TRBV5-6,CASSPGGTANYGYTF,TGTGCCAGCAGCCCCGGGGGCACTGCTAACTATGGCTACACCTTC
NA,TRBD2,TRBJ2-1,TRBV19,CASRLAGGPVNEQFF,TGTGCCAGTCGCTTAGCGGGAGGGCCAGTCAATGAGCAGTTCTTC
NA,TRBD1,TRBJ1-4,TRBV10-3,CAAQGDSEKLFF,TGTGCCGCGCAGGGGGATAGTGAAAAACTGTTTTTT
NA,NA,TRBJ2-3,TRBV9,CASSVGLGTQYF,TGTGCCAGCAGCGTAGGGCTTGGTACGCAGTATTTT
NA,TRBD1,TRBJ1-4,TRBV28,CASSSTGREKLFF,TGTGCCAGCAGCTCGACAGGGCGGGAAAAACTGTTTTTT
NA,TRBD1,TRBJ1-1,TRBV11-2,CASSLTGGRTEAFF,TGTGCCAGCAGCTTAACAGGGGGCAGGACTGAAGCTTTCTTT
few,NA,TRBJ2-2,TRBV4-1,CASSPGGGPATGELFF,TGCGCCAGCAGCCCCGGAGGGGGTCCCGCCACCGGGGAGCTGTTTTTT
NA,TRBD2,TRBJ2-2,TRBV9,CASSATSGTNTGELFF,TGTGCCAGCAGCGCCACTAGCGGAACGAACACCGGGGAGCTGTTTTTT
NA,NA,TRBJ1-2,TRBV12-2,CASRPGQGPYGYTF,TGTGCAAGTCGCCCCGGACAGGGGCCCTATGGCTACACCTTC
once,TRBD2,TRBJ2-7,TRBV10-3,CAISDLGRESYEQYF,TGTGCCATCAGTGACTTGGGGAGGGAGTCCTACGAGCAGTACTTC
NA,NA,TRBJ2-7,TRBV4-2,CASSQDESSYEQYF,TGTGCCAGCAGCCAAGATGAGAGCTCCTACGAGCAGTACTTC
NA,NA,TRBJ2-5,TRBV5-4,CASRSGTHRGETQYF,TGTGCCAGCAGATCCGGGACTCACCGCGGAGAGACCCAGTACTTC
NA,NA,TRBJ1-1,TRBV3-1/TRBV3-2,CASSQVQGMNTEAFF,TGTGCCAGCAGCCAAGTGCAGGGGATGAACACTGAAGCTTTCTTT
NA,TRBD1,TRBJ1-2,TRBV19,CALLGQEYGYTF,TGTGCCTTACTGGGACAGGAGTATGGCTACACCTTC
NA,TRBD2,TRBJ2-1,TRBV11-2,CASSPRGVGSKDEQFF,TGTGCCAGCAGCCCCCGGGGGGTCGGGAGCAAGGATGAGCAGTTCTTC
NA,NA,TRBJ2-7,TRBV10-3,CAISSTTYEQYF,TGTGCCATCAGTTCTACCACCTACGAGCAGTACTTC
NA,TRBD1,TRBJ1-5,TRBV10-2,CASSVAQGAGQPQHF,TGCGCCAGCAGTGTGGCCCAGGGGGCAGGTCAGCCCCAGCATTTT
NA,NA,TRBJ2-2,TRBV4-2,CASSQDYQINTGELFF,TGTGCCAGCAGCCAAGATTACCAGATAAACACCGGGGAGCTGTTTTTT
NA,NA,TRBJ2-2,TRBV4-2,CASSQNSRNTGELFF,TGTGCCAGCAGCCAAAACTCACGGAACACCGGGGAGCTGTTTTTT
once,NA,TRBJ2-5,TRBV28,CASSLVRGSWQETQYF,TGTGCCAGCAGTCTAGTTAGGGGAAGTTGGCAAGAGACCCAGTACTTC
NA,NA,TRBJ2-1,TRBV28,CASSLSQDEQFF,TGTGCCAGCAGCCTTAGCCAGGATGAGCAGTTCTTC
NA,TRBD1,TRBJ1-4,TRBV5-1,CASSPWTGAGEKLFF,TGCGCCAGCAGCCCCTGGACAGGGGCAGGGGAAAAACTGTTTTTT
NA,NA,TRBJ2-6,TRBV27,CASRDSSGANVLTF,TGTGCCAGCAGGGACTCCTCTGGGGCCAACGTCCTGACTTTC
once,TRBD1,TRBJ1-2,TRBV18,CASSPTGEIYGYTF,TGTGCCAGCTCACCGACAGGGGAGATCTATGGCTACACCTTC
NA,TRBD1,TRBJ2-7,TRBV18,CASSPPQGTNSYEQYF,TGTGCCAGCTCACCACCACAGGGGACAAACTCCTACGAGCAGTACTTC
NA,TRBD1,TRBJ2-1,TRBV28,CASSLLGQGNYNEQFF,TGTGCCAGCAGTTTATTAGGACAGGGAAACTACAATGAGCAGTTCTTC
NA,TRBD2,TRBJ2-1,TRBV9,CASSRTSGTYNEQFF,TGTGCCAGCAGCAGGACTAGCGGCACCTACAATGAGCAGTTCTTC
NA,NA,TRBJ2-7,TRBV16,CASSQSFTSRVNEQYF,TGTGCCAGCAGCCAATCTTTCACTAGCAGAGTTAACGAGCAGTACTTC
NA,TRBD2,TRBJ2-7,TRBV2,CASSEGLAGGSSYEQYF,TGTGCCAGCAGTGAAGGACTAGCGGGGGGTAGCTCCTACGAGCAGTACTTC
NA,NA,TRBJ2-1,TRBV7-2,CASSLGGTLEVEQFF,TGTGCCAGCAGCTTAGGGGGGACTCTCGAGGTTGAGCAGTTCTTC
NA,NA,TRBJ2-7,TRBV7-9,CASSSSGTLHEQYF,TGTGCCAGCAGCAGCTCCGGGACTCTCCACGAGCAGTACTTC
NA,TRBD2,TRBJ2-5,TRBV5-4,CASSLRLAGAETQYF,TGTGCCAGCAGCTTGCGGTTAGCGGGAGCGGAGACCCAGTACTTC
NA,NA,TRBJ2-6,TRBV6-1,CASSESASGANVLTF,TGTGCCAGCAGTGAATCCGCCTCTGGGGCCAACGTCCTGACTTTC
NA,TRBD1,TRBJ2-2,TRBV11-3,CASSTTGAENTGELFF,TGTGCCAGCAGCACGACAGGGGCGGAGAACACCGGGGAGCTGTTTTTT
NA,TRBD1,TRBJ1-4,TRBV9,CASSVDRGNEKLFF,TGTGCCAGCAGCGTCGACAGGGGGAATGAAAAACTGTTTTTT
NA,TRBD1,TRBJ2-5,TRBV9,CASSVGDRGETQYF,TGTGCCAGCAGCGTAGGGGACAGGGGTGAGACCCAGTACTTC
NA,NA,TRBJ1-1,TRBV28,CASSFLRNTEAFF,TGTGCCAGCAGTTTCTTGCGAAACACTGAAGCTTTCTTT
NA,NA,TRBJ2-3,TRBV10-3,CAISGPRQSTDTQYF,TGTGCCATCAGTGGCCCCCGGCAGAGCACAGATACGCAGTATTTT
NA,TRBD1,TRBJ1-1,TRBV5-1,CASSPRPGGGQGTEAFF,TGCGCCAGCAGCCCCAGGCCGGGAGGGGGCCAAGGCACTGAAGCTTTCTTT
NA,TRBD1,TRBJ1-5,TRBV6-5,CASSRTGGQNQPQHF,TGTGCCAGCAGTAGAACAGGGGGCCAAAATCAGCCCCAGCATTTT
NA,TRBD2,TRBJ2-3,TRBV29-1,CSVEDRLAGADVSDTQYF,TGCAGCGTTGAAGATCGTCTAGCGGGAGCTGATGTATCAGATACGCAGTATTTT